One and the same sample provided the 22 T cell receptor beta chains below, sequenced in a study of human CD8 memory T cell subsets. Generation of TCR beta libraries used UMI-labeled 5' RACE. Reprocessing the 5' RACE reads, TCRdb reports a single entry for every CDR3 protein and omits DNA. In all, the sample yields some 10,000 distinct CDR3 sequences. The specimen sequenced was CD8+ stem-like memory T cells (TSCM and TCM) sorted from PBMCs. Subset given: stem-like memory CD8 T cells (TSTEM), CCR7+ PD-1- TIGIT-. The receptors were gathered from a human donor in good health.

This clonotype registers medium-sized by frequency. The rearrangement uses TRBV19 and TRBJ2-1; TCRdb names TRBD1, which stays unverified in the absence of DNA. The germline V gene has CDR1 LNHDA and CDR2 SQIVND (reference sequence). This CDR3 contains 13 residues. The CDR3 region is CASSIRDWDEQFF.

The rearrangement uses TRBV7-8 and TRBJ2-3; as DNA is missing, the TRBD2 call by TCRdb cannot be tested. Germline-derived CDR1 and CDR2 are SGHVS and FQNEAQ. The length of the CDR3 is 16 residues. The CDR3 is CASSLLRTLLRGTQYF. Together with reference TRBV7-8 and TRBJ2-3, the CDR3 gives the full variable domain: GAGVSQSPRYKVAKRGQDVALRCDPISGHVSLFWYQQALGQGPEFLTYFQNEAQLDKSGLPSDRFFAERPEGSVSTLKIQRTQQEDSAVYLCASSLLRTLLRGTQYFGPGTRLTVL.

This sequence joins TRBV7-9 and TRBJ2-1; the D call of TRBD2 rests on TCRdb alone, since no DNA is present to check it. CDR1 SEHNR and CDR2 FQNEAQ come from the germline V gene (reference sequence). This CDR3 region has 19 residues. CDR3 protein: CASSAPALAGGSTYNEQFF.

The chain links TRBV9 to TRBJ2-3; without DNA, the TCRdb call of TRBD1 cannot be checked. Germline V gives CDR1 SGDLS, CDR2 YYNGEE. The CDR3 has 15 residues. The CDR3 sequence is CASSYAGVGSDTQYF.

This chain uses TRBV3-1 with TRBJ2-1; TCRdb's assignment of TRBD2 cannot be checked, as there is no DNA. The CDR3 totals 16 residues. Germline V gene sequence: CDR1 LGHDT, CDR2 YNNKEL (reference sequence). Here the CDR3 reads CASSQGLAGGYNEQFF.

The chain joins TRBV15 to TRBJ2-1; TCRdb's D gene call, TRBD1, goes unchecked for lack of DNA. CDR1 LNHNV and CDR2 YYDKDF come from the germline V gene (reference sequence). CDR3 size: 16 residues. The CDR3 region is CATSRGRLAGGNEQFF.

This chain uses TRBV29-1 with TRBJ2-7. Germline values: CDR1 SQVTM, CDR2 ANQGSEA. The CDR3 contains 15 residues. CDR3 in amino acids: CSVEEDNGALGEQYF.

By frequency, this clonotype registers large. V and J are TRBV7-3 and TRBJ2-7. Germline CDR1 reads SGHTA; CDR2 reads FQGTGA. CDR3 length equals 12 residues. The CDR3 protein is CASSLNGYEQYF.

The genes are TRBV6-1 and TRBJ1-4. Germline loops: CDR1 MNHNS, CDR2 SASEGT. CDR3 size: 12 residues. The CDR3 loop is CASKWGNEKLFF.

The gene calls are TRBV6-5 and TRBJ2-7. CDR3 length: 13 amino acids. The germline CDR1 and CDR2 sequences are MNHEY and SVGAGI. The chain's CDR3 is CASSYTNDYEQYF.

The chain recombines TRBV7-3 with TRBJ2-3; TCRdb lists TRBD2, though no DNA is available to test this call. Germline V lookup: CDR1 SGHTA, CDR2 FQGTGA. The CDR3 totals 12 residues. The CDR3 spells CASSSASGWQYF.

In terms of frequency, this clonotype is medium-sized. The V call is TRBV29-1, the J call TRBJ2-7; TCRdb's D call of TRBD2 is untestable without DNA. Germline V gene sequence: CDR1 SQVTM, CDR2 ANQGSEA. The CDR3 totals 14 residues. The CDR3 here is CSATRDSPSYEQYF.

The CDR3 is CASSGPGTNYEQYF. The rearrangement joins TRBV4-1 to TRBJ2-7; the TCRdb call, TRBD1, lacks DNA for checking. The CDR3 consists of 14 residues. Germline loops: CDR1 MGHRA, CDR2 YSYEKL.

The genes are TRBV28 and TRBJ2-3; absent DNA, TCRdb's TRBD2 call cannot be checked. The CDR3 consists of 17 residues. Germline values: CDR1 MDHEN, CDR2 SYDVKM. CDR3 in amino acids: CASSSWTSGSNVDTQYF.

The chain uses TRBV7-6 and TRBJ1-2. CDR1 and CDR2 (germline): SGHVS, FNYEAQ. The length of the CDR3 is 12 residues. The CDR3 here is CASSSDSWGYTF.

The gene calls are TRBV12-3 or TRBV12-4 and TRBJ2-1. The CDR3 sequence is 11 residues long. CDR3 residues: CASTIHSEQFF.

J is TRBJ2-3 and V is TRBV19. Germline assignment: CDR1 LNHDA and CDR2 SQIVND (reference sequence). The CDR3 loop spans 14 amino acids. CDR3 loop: CASSIGVSADTQYF. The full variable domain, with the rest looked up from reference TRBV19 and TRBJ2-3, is DGGITQSPKYLFRKEGQNVTLSCEQNLNHDAMYWYRQDPGQGLRLIYYSQIVNDFQKGDIAEGYSVSREKKESFPLTVTSAQKNPTAFYLCASSIGVSADTQYFGPGTRLTVL.

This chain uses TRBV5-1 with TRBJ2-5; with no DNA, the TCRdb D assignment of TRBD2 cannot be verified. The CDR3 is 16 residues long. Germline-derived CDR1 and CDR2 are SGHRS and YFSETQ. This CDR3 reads CASSFEAASIRETQYF. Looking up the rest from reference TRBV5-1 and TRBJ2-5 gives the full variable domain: KAGVTQTPRYLIKTRGQQVTLSCSPISGHRSVSWYQQTPGQGLQFLFEYFSETQRNKGNFPGRFSGRQFSNSRSEMNVSTLELGDSALYLCASSFEAASIRETQYFGPGTRLLVL.

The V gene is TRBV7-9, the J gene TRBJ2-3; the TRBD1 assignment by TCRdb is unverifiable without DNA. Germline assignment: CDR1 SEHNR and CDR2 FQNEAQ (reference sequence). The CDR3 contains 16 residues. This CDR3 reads CASSPMQGSFTDTQYF.

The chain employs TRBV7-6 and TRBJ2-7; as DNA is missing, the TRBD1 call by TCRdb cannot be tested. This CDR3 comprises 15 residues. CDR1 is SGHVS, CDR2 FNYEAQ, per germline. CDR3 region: CASSLGGQGSYEQYF.

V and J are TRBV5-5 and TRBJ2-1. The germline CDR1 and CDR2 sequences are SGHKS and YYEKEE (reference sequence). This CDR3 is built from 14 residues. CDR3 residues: CASSFVGSYNEQFF.

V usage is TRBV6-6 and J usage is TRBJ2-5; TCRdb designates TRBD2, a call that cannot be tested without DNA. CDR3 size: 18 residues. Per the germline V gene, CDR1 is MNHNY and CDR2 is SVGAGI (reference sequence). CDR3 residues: CASSHTNKQRTRGETQYF.